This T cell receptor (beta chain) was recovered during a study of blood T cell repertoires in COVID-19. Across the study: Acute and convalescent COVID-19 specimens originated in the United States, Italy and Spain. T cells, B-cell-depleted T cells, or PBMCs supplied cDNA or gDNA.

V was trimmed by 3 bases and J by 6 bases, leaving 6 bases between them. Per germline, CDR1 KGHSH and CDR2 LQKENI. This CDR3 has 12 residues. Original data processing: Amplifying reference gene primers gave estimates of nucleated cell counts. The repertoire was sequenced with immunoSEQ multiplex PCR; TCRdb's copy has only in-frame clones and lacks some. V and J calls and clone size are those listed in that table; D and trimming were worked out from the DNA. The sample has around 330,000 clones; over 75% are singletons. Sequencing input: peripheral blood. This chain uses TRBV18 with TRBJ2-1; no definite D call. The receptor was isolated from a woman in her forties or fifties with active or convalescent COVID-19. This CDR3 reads CASSPDFNEQFF. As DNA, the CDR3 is TGTGCCAGCTCACCCGACTTCAATGAGCAGTTCTTC.